The following is a TCR beta chain sequence with its context. The antigen is not known. The data are from a study of stem cell transplantation in POMP-related autoinflammatory disease. Study information: Hypothesis: faulty thymoproteasomes impair CD8+ T-cell selection, skewing TRB repertoires.

The method was immunoSEQ multiplex PCR; TCRdb's version includes in-frame clones alone and lacks a portion of them. This table has some 840 clones, roughly 77% appearing once. Prominent immunodeficiency with autoinflammation defined PRAID. Study observations and caveats: Fewer unique TRB V-J gene pairings were identified in patients with PRAID. Across all analyzed T-cell subsets, patients with PRAID tended toward reduced diversity and increased clonality.

The origin of this receptor is a human patient with POMP-related autoinflammation and immune dysregulation (PRAID). Some T cells may have originated in the graft donor. The sample in question was Tregs from PBMCs, obtained after stem cell transplantation.

For the CDR3, the DNA is TGCGCCAGCAGCCAAGATTGGCCGGACCCCGACGCTGAAGCTTTCTTT. Its translation: CASSQDWPDPDAEAFF. J is TRBJ1-1 and V is TRBV4-1; D gene uncertain. This CDR3 region has 16 residues. Per the germline V gene, CDR1 is MGHRA and CDR2 is YSYEKL. Trimming shortened V by 0 bases and J by 6 bases, and 17 bases separated the two germline ends.